A selection of T cell receptor beta chains follows, all from one sample in a study of T cells in Graves' hyperthyroidism and ophthalmopathy. MiXCR was run by TCRdb on the multiplex PCR reads, yielding one entry per CDR3 protein. The data contain 500,000 or so distinct CDR3 sequences, roughly a sixth of them singletons. Sequencing was done on a sample of blood. These receptors all stem from a woman aged 18-30 years with Graves' ophthalmopathy. Each CDR3 is given with its conserved first and last residue. The order of the fields is clone size, V gene, J gene, D gene, CDR3 protein, CDR3 DNA. A D gene is named only where the DNA matches it firmly. Clone size is shown for a subset of rows, as once, few, many or a class of expanded clone.

>many|TRBV28|TRBJ2-1|TRBD2
CASNGEREEILDEQFF
TGTGCCAGCAACGGAGAGCGGGAGGAGATTCTGGATGAGCAGTTCTTC
>NA|TRBV20-1|TRBJ2-7|TRBD2
CSVQQVAGGPPTMEQYF
TGCAGTGTTCAACAGGTAGCGGGGGGCCCCCCCACGATGGAGCAGTACTTC
>NA|TRBV14|TRBJ2-6|NA
CASSQGQRASGANVLTF
TGTGCCAGCAGCCAAGGACAGCGCGCGTCTGGGGCCAACGTCCTGACTTTC
>many|TRBV28|TRBJ2-3|NA
CASSPGDFRTDTQYF
TGTGCCAGCAGTCCCGGGGACTTCCGCACAGATACGCAGTATTTT
>many|TRBV11-2|TRBJ2-1|NA
CASSRLTQANEQFF
TGTGCCAGCAGCCGACTGACCCAAGCCAATGAGCAGTTCTTC
>NA|TRBV28|TRBJ1-5|TRBD1
CASSLGQGNHQPQHF
TGTGCCAGCAGTCTAGGACAGGGGAACCATCAGCCCCAGCATTTT
>NA|TRBV5-1|TRBJ2-7|TRBD1
CASSMGGQGSYEQYF
TGCGCCAGCAGCATGGGGGGACAGGGTTCCTACGAGCAGTACTTC
>NA|TRBV7-2|TRBJ1-1|NA
CASSQEYRGQVAAFF
TGTGCCAGCAGCCAAGAATATAGGGGCCAGGTAGCAGCTTTCTTT
>many|TRBV2|TRBJ1-1|NA
CASRLGGNTEAFF
TGTGCCAGTCGCCTGGGGGGGAACACTGAAGCTTTCTTT
>few|TRBV7-8|TRBJ1-5|NA
CASSLRLGRVQGGQPQHF
TGTGCCAGCAGCCTTAGGTTGGGCCGCGTACAGGGTGGCCAGCCCCAGCATTTT
>many|TRBV4-3|TRBJ2-7|TRBD2
CASSQGLVYEQYF
TGCGCCAGCAGCCAGGGACTAGTTTACGAGCAGTACTTC
>many|TRBV11-1|TRBJ2-1|TRBD2
CASSPGTSGDYNEQFF
TGTGCCAGCAGCCCTGGGACTAGCGGGGACTACAATGAGCAGTTCTTC
>NA|TRBV7-9|TRBJ2-7|NA
CASSTPDSSPPYEQYF
TGTGCCAGCAGCACGCCGGACAGCTCCCCCCCCTACGAGCAGTACTTC
>few|TRBV4-3|TRBJ1-5|NA
CASSQDVRGGQPQHF
TGCGCCAGCAGCCAAGATGTCAGGGGCGGTCAGCCCCAGCATTTT
>many|TRBV7-2|TRBJ1-1|NA
CASAETQNTEAFF
TGTGCCAGCGCCGAGACACAGAACACTGAAGCTTTCTTT
>many|TRBV28|TRBJ1-5|TRBD1
CASRWTGMANQPQHF
TGTGCCAGCAGGTGGACAGGGATGGCCAATCAGCCCCAGCATTTT
>few|TRBV6-1|TRBJ2-7|NA
CASSLDGLRLNEQYF
TGTGCCAGCAGTCTCGACGGTCTTAGGTTGAACGAGCAGTACTTC
>many|TRBV5-1|TRBJ2-7|NA
CASSSSTLSLYEQYF
TGCGCCAGCAGCTCCAGTACTTTGTCCCTCTACGAGCAGTACTTC
>many|TRBV29-1|TRBJ2-3|NA
CSVLAATTDTQYF
TGCAGCGTTCTGGCAGCCACCACAGATACGCAGTATTTT
>many|TRBV11-1|TRBJ2-2|NA
CASSLPHDSGELFF
TGTGCCAGCAGCTTACCACACGACTCCGGGGAGCTGTTTTTT
>NA|TRBV7-8|TRBJ2-4|NA
CASSLLGWDIQYF
TGTGCCAGCAGCTTATTAGGGTGGGACATTCAGTACTTC
>few|TRBV27|TRBJ2-5|NA
CASSPLDKRDETQYF
TGTGCCAGCAGTCCCCTGGACAAGAGGGACGAGACCCAGTACTTC
>few|TRBV11-2|TRBJ1-5|NA
CASSLSFGQPQHF
TGTGCCAGCAGCTTAAGTTTCGGTCAGCCCCAGCATTTT
>many|TRBV30|TRBJ2-7|TRBD1
CAWDRGSEQYF
TGTGCCTGGGACAGGGGGAGCGAGCAGTACTTC
>many|TRBV9|TRBJ2-7|NA
CASSVGTTSYEQYF
TGTGCCAGCAGCGTAGGGACTACCTCCTACGAGCAGTACTTC
>few|TRBV12-3/TRBV12-4|TRBJ1-5|NA
CASSFEVDQPQHF
TGTGCCAGCAGTTTTGAGGTAGATCAGCCCCAGCATTTT
>many|TRBV5-1|TRBJ2-1|NA
CASRPDLTSVSNEQFF
TGCGCCAGCAGACCCGACTTGACGAGCGTTAGTAATGAGCAGTTCTTC
>NA|TRBV29-1|TRBJ2-3|TRBD2
CSVGGTLAGGSTDTQYF
TGCAGCGTTGGAGGGACTCTAGCGGGAGGTAGCACAGATACGCAGTATTTT